This T cell receptor beta chain was sequenced for a study of early T cells in non-severe SARS-CoV-2 infection. Turning to the study itself: The chains were unpaired, and the sequenced material was bulk RNA from unsorted whole blood.

The CDR3 is 16 amino acids. V shed 0 bases, J shed 1 base, and the junction held 4 bases outside the gene matches. CDR1 SGHTA and CDR2 FQGNSA come from the germline V gene. This clonotype was seen many times. TCRdb re-called the 5' RACE reads through MiXCR, storing one row per CDR3 protein. This table holds some 45,000 distinct CDR3 sequences, 4% to 5% found once. The chain has TRBV7-2 and TRBJ2-7, with 9 bases identical to TRBD1. The TCR originated in an adult who was a healthcare worker with PCR-confirmed SARS-CoV-2 infection or an uninfected control (not recorded which). The sequenced sample was whole blood. CDR3 sequence reads: CASSLARDRGSYEQYF. CDR3 coding DNA: TGTGCCAGCAGCTTAGCCCGAGACAGGGGGTCCTACGAGCAGTACTTC.